This TCR beta chain was sequenced during a study of blood T cell repertoires in COVID-19 (dated by TCRdb to about 2020). In terms of the full investigation: Collaborator samples came from the United States, Italy and Spain and covered acute and convalescent phases of COVID-19. Where HLA class I and class II types were available, the types were taken from metadata supplied by the sample provider, not from assay-based typing. The material from the prospective study consisted of cDNA or gDNA derived from T cells, B-cell-depleted T cells, or PBMCs. Subjects who had been exposed to COVID-19, were actively infected with it, or had recovered from it provided the deeply sampled blood TCRbeta repertoires that made up the dataset. Samples were obtained from the ongoing ImmuneRACE study (first 160 participants) and from about 1,300 subjects provided by 6 global collaborators. Sample metadata almost always included a de-identified subject ID, COVID-19 status, age in years and sex. The repertoires were made available in a free public database intended to serve as a resource for research on the immune response to SARS-CoV-2. Study-wide findings and limitations: The amount of clinical and demographic metadata varied by source and participant and was provided uncurated.

Each collaborating institution followed its own protocols to collect whole blood in K2EDTA tubes. For TCRbeta analysis, collaborators shipped samples in one of three forms: frozen whole blood, isolated PBMCs, or DNA extracted from either of those sample types. TCRbeta CDR3 regions were amplified from genomic DNA using the immunoSEQ Assay, a bias-controlled multiplex PCR. Per the authors' processing: The number of nucleated cells in each sample was estimated by amplification of reference gene primers within the assay. Sequence reads were collapsed and filtered to measure the absolute abundance of every unique TCRbeta CDR3 rearrangement. For each sample, productive Simpson clonality was calculated by taking the square root of Simpson's diversity index across productive rearrangements. Imported from immuneACCESS, the table was reduced by TCRdb to in-frame sequences with V and J called. These copies leave out some clones; in studies compared against another copy, an unresolved V gene accounts for under half, and the cause of the remainder is not known. Clone size and V and J calls were adopted from that table, with D and trimming inferred from the DNA. For this sample there are about 97,000 clones; 78% appear just once. The ten most abundant clones make up roughly 10% of the sample.

About this clone itself: The antigen it binds to is not known. Base qualities were left out, and no much larger clone turns up one base away.

Including cysteine and phenylalanine, the CDR3 has 18 amino acids. Only the CDR3 DNA stays, 54 bases, in frame from base 1. CDR1 WSHSY and CDR2 SAAADI are derived from the germline V gene. Trimming removed 8 bases from V and 0 bases from J; the gene matches leave 12 bases unexplained. The rearrangement joined TRBV10-2 to TRBJ2-7; 14 middle bases align to TRBD2. Sequences were obtained from peripheral blood. This sequence was found in a man between 60 and 75 years old with active or convalescent COVID-19. In nucleotides, the sequence is TGCGCCAGCCAACGGGGACTAGCGGGAGTAGGAAGCTCCTACGAGCAGTACTTC. This sequence encodes CASQRGLAGVGSSYEQYF.